Given below is one TCR beta chain in context. Those enrolled, adults aged roughly 18 to 100 years, came from roughly 23 US areas. Participants were placed into cohorts based on the clinical history they reported. The assay was immunoSEQ multiplex PCR, and TCRdb's table has in-frame clones only and misses some. The sample lists about 220,000 clones; just over 85% were seen once. This record comes from a study of blood T cell repertoires in COVID-19. About the study: Acute and convalescent COVID-19 specimens originated in the United States, Italy and Spain. PBMCs, B-cell-depleted T cells, or T cells provided the cDNA or gDNA that made up the material.

CDR1 is KGHDR, CDR2 SFDVKD, per germline. This CDR3 is built from 14 residues. With 4 bases removed from V and 4 bases from J, the gap between germline ends came to 12 bases. The specimen sequenced was PBMCs or T cells enriched from blood (not recorded which). The source is a woman in her forties with acute COVID-19. The gene calls are TRBV24-1 and TRBJ1-2, with D tentatively TRBD1 (5 bases). As DNA, the CDR3 is TGTGCCACCAGTGACCCCGACAGATTCTATGGCTACACCTTC. This encodes CATSDPDRFYGYTF.